This T cell receptor beta chain is drawn from a study of blood T cell repertoires in COVID-19. Looking at the study overall: T cells, B-cell-depleted T cells, or PBMCs supplied cDNA or gDNA.

From germline, CDR1 is SGHVS and CDR2 FQNEAQ. The CDR3 contains 16 residues. V dropped 5 bases and J dropped 3 bases, with 19 bases sitting between them. Some clones are missing from TCRdb's copy, which holds only in-frame ones; the method was immunoSEQ multiplex PCR. The data show about 270,000 clones, approximately 85% seen once. Sequencing input: peripheral blood. This chain links TRBV7-8 with TRBJ1-1, with a weak D call TRBD1 (6 bases). The sequence was collected from a woman older than 75 with COVID-19, enrolled during active disease. The CDR3 reads CASSRVGGRMDTEAFF. Written as DNA, the CDR3 is TGTGCCAGCAGCCGAGTGGGGGGGCGAATGGACACTGAAGCTTTCTTT.